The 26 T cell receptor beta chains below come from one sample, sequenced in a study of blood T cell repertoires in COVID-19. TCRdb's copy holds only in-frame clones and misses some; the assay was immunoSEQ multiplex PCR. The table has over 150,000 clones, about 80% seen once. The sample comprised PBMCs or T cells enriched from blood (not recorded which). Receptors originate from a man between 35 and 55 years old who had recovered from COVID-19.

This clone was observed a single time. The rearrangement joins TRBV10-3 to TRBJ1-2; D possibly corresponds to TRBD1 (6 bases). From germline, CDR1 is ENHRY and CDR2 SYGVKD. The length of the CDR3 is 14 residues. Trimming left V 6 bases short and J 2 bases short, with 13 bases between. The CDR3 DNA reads TGTGCCATCAGACAGGGAACCGTGAACTATGGCTACACCTTC. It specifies CAIRQGTVNYGYTF.

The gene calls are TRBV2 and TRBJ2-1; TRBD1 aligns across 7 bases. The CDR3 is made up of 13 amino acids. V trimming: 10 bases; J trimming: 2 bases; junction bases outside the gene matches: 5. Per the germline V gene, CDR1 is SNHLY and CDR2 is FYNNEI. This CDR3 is CATTGAAYNEQFF. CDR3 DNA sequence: TGTGCCACCACAGGGGCGGCCTACAATGAGCAGTTCTTC.

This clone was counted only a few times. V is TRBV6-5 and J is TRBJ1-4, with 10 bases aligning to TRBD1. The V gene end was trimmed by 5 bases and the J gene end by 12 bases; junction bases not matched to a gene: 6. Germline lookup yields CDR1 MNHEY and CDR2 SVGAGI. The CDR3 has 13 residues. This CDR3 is CASSPDRGGELFF. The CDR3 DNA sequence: TGTGCCAGCAGTCCGGACAGGGGGGGGGAACTGTTTTTT.

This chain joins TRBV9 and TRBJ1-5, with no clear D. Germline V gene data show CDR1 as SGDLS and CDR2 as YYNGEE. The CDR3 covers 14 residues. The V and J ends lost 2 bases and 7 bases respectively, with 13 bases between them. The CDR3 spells CASSVGNMRQPQHF. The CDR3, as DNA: TGTGCCAGCAGCGTGGGCAATATGAGACAGCCCCAGCATTTT.

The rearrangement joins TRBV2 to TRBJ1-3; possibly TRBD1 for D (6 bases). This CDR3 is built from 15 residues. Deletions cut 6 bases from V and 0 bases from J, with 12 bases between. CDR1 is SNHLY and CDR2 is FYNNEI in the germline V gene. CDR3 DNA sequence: TGTGCCAGCAGGAGTACAGGGCCCTCTGGAAACACCATATATTTT. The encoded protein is CASRSTGPSGNTIYF.

The chain's CDR3 is CASRRGLADTQYF. In DNA, the CDR3 is TGTGCCAGCAGGCGGGGATTAGCAGATACGCAGTATTTT. The chain carries TRBV3-1 (or the pseudogene TRBV3-2) and TRBJ2-3, with a tentative D call TRBD2 (6 bases). CDR3 length: 13 residues. V dropped 6 bases and J dropped 4 bases, with 11 bases sitting between them. Germline CDR1 LGHDT, CDR2 YNNKEL (reference sequence).

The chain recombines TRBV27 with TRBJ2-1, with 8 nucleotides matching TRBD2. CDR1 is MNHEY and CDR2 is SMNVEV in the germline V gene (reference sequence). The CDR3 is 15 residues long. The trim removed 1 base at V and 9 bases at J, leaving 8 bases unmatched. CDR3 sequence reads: CASSLLGRGGIEQFF. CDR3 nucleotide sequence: TGTGCCAGCAGTTTATTAGGTCGGGGGGGCATTGAGCAGTTCTTC.

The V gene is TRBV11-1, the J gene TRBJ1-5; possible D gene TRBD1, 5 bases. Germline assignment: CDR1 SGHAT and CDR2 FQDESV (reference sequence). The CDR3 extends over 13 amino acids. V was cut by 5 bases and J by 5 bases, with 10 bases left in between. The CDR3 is CASSPDSYQPQHF. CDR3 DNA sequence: TGTGCCAGCAGCCCCGACAGTTATCAGCCCCAGCATTTT.

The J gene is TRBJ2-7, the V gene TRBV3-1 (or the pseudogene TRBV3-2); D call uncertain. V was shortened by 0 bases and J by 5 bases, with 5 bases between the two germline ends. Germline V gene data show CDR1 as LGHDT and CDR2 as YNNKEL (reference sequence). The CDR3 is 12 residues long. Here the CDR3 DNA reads TGTGCCAGCAGCCAAGAACCTAACGAGCAGTACTTC. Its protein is CASSQEPNEQYF.

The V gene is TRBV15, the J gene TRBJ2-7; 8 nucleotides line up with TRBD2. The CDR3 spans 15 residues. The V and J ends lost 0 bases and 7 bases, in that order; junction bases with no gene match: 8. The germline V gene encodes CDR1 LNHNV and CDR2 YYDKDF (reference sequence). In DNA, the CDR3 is TGTGCCACCAGCAGAGATCCGGGGAGCGGGGGTGAGCAGTACTTC. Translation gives CATSRDPGSGGEQYF.

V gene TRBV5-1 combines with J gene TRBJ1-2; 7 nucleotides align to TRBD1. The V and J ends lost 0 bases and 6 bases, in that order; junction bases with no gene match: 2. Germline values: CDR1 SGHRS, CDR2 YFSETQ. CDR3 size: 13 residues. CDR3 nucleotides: TGCGCCAGCAGCTTGGGAGGGGGCAATGGCTACACCTTC. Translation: CASSLGGGNGYTF.

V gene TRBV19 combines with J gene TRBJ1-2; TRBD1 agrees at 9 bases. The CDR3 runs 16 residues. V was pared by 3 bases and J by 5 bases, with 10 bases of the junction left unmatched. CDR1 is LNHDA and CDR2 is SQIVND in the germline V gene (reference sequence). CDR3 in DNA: TGTGCCAGTAGTATTCCGGGACAGGGAACCTCTTATGGCTACACCTTC. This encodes CASSIPGQGTSYGYTF.

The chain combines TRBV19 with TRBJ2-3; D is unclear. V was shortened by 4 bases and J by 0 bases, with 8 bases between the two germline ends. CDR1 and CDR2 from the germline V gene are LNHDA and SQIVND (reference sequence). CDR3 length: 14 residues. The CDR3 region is CASSTGSSTDTQYF. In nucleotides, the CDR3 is TGTGCCAGTAGTACAGGTTCTAGCACAGATACGCAGTATTTT.

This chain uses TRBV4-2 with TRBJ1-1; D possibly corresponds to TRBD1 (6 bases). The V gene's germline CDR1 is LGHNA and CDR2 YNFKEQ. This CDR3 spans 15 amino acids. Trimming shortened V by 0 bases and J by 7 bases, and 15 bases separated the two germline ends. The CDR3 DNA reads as TGTGCCAGCAGCCAAGATTCAAGGGGGTACGGTGAAGCTTTCTTT. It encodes CASSQDSRGYGEAFF.

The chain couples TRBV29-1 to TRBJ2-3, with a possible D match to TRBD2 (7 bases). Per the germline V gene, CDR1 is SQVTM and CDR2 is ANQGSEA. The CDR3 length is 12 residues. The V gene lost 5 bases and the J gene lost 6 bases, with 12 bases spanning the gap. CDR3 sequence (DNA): TGCAGCGTTACGGGGGGCTTGGATACGCAGTATTTT. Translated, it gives CSVTGGLDTQYF.

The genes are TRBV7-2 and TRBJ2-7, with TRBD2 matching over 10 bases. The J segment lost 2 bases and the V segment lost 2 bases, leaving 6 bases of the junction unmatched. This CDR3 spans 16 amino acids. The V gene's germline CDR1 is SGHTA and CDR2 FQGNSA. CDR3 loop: CASSLSPAGGTYEQYF. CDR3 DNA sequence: TGTGCCAGCAGCTTAAGTCCAGCGGGGGGGACCTACGAGCAGTACTTC.

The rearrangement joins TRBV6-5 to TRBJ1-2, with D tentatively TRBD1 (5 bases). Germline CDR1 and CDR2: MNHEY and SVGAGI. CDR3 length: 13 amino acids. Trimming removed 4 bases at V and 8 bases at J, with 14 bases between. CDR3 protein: CASSSQGMIGYTF. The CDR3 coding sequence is TGTGCCAGCAGTTCTCAGGGAATGATCGGCTACACCTTC.

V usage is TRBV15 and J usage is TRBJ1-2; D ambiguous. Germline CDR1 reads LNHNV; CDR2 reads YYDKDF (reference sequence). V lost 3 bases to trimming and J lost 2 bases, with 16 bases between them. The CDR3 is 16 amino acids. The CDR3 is CATSRPVAVFNYGYTF. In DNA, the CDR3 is TGTGCCACCAGCAGGCCTGTGGCTGTCTTCAACTATGGCTACACCTTC.

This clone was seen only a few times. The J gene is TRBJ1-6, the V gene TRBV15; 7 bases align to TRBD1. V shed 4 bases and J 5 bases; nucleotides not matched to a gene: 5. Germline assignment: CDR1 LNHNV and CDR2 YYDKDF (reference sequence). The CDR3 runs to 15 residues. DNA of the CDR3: TGTGCCACCAGCACACGACAGGGCAATAATTCACCCCTCCACTTT. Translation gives CATSTRQGNNSPLHF.

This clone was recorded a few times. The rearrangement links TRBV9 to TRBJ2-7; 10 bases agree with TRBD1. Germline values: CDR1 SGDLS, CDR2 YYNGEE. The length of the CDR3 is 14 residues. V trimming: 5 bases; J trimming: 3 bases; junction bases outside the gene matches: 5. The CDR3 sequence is CASSRTGGVYEQYF. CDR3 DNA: TGTGCCAGCAGTCGGACAGGGGGGGTCTACGAGCAGTACTTC.

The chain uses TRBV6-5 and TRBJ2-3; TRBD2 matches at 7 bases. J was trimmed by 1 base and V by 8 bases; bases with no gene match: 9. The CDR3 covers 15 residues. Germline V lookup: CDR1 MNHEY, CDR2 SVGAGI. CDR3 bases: TGTGCCAGCGGCAGCCTAGCGGTGGGCACAGATACGCAGTATTTT. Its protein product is CASGSLAVGTDTQYF.

CDR3 coding DNA: TGTGCCAGCAGTTCAGGGGGCGGCGCCTTCTACGAGCAGTACTTC. Translated: CASSSGGGAFYEQYF. The chain carries TRBV6-2 or TRBV6-3 and TRBJ2-7; 8 bases align to TRBD1. Germline loops: CDR1 MNHEY, CDR2 SVGEGT. The junction had 8 bases not matched to a gene; V was cut back by 4 bases and J by 3 bases. The length of the CDR3 is 15 residues.

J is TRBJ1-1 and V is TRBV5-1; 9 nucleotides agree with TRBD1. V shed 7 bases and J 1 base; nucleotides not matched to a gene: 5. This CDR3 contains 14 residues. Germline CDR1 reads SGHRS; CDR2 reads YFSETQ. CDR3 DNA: TGCGCCAGCTTCGAGGGACAGGGGAACACTGAAGCTTTCTTT. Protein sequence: CASFEGQGNTEAFF.

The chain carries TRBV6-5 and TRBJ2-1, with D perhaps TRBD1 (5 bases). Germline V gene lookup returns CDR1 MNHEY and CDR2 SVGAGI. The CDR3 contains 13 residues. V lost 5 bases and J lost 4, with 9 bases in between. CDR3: CASSRTIYNEQFF. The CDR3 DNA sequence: TGTGCCAGCAGTCGGACAATTTACAATGAGCAGTTCTTC.

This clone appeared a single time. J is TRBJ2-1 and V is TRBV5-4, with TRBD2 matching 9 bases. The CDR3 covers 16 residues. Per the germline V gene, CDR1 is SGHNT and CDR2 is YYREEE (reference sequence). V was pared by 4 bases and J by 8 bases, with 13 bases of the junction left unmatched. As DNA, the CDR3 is TGTGCCAGCAGCCGGGGGACTAGCAGTCTAAACGATGAGCAGTTCTTC. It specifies CASSRGTSSLNDEQFF.

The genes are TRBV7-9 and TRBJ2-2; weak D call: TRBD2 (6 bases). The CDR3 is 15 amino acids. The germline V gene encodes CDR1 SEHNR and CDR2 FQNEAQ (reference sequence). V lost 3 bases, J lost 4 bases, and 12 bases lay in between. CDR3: CASSLSGRRTGELFF. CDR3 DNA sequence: TGTGCCAGCAGCTTGAGTGGGAGGCGCACCGGGGAGCTGTTTTTT.